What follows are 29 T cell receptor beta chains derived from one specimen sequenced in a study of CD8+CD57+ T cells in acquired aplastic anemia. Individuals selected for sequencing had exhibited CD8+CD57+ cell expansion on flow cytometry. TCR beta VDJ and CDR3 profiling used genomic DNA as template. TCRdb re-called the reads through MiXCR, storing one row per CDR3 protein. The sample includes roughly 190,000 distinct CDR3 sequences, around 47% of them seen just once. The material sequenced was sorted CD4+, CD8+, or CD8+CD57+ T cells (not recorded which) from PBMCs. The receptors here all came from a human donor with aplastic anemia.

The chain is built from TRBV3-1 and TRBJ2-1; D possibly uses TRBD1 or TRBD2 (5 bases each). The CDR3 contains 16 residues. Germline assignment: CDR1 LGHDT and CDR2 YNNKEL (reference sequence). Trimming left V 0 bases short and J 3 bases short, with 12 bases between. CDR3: CASSQDKGRLYNEQFF. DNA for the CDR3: TGTGCCAGCAGCCAAGATAAGGGGAGACTCTACAATGAGCAGTTCTTC.

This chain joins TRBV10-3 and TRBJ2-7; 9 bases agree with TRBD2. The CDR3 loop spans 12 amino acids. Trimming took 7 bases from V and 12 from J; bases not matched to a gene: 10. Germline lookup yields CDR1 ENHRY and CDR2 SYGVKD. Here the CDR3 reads CAIMDGGRAPYF. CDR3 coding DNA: TGTGCCATCATGGACGGCGGGAGGGCCCCGTACTTC.

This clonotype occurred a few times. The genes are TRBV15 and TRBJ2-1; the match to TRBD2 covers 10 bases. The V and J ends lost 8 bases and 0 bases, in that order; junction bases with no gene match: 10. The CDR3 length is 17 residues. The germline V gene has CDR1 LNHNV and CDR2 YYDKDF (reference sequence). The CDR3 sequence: CATDQGTSASSYNEQFF. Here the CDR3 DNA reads TGTGCCACCGACCAAGGGACTAGCGCAAGCTCCTACAATGAGCAGTTCTTC.

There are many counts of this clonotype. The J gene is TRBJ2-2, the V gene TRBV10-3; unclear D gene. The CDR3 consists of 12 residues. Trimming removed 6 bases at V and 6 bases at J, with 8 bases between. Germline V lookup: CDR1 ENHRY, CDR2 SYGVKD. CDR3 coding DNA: TGTGCCATCAGCCGCCGGGCCGGGGAGCTGTTTTTT. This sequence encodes CAISRRAGELFF.

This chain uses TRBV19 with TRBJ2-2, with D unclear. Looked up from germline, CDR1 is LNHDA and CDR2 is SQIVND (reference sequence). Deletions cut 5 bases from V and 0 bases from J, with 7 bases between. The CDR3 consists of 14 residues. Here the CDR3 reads CASSLPTNTGELFF. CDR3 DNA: TGTGCCAGTAGTCTCCCGACGAACACCGGGGAGCTGTTTTTT.

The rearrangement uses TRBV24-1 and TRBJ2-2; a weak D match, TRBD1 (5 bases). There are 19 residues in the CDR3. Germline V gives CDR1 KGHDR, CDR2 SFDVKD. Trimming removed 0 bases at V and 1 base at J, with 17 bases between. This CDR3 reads CATSDLGKDGRENTGELFF. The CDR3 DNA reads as TGTGCCACCAGTGATTTGGGGAAGGACGGCAGGGAGAACACCGGGGAGCTGTTTTTT.

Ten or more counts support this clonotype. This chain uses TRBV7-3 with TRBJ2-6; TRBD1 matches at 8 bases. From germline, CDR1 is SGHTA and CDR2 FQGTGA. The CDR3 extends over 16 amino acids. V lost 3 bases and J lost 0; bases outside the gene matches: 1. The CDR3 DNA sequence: TGTGCCAGCAGCTTTACAGGGGGCTCTGGGGCCAACGTCCTGACTTTC. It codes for CASSFTGGSGANVLTF. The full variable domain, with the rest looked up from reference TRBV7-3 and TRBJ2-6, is GAGVSQTPSNKVTEKGKYVELRCDPISGHTALYWYRQSLGQGPEFLIYFQGTGAADDSGLPNDRFFAVRPEGSVSTLKIQRTERGDSAVYLCASSFTGGSGANVLTFGAGSRLTVL.

The CDR3 reads CASSYKGGQPQHF. The CDR3, as DNA: TGTGCCAGTAGTTACAAAGGGGGCCAGCCCCAGCATTTT. The V call is TRBV19, the J call TRBJ1-5; 7 nucleotides match TRBD1. The CDR3 covers 13 residues. Germline CDR1 reads LNHDA; CDR2 reads SQIVND (reference sequence). J was trimmed by 7 bases and V by 5 bases; bases with no gene match: 5.

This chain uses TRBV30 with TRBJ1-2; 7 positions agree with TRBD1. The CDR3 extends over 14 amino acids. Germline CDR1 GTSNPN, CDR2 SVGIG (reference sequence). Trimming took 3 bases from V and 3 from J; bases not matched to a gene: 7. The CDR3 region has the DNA TGTGCCTGGAGGGTGACAGGGAGGTACTATGGCTACACCTTC. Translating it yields CAWRVTGRYYGYTF.

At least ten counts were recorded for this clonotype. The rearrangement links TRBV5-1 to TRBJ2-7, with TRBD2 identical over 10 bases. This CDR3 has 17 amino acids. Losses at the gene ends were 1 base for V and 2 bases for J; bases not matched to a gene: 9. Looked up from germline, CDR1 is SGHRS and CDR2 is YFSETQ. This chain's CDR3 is CASSLRSTSGKTYEQYF. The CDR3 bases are TGCGCCAGCAGCTTGAGGTCAACTAGCGGGAAAACCTACGAGCAGTACTTC.

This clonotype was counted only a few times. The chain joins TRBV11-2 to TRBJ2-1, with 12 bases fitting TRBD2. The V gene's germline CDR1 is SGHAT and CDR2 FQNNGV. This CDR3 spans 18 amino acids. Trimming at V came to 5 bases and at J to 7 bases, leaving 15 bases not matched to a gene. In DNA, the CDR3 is TGTGCCAGCAGCCCCAAGACGACTAGCGGGAGTATCTATAATGAGCAGTTCTTC. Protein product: CASSPKTTSGSIYNEQFF.

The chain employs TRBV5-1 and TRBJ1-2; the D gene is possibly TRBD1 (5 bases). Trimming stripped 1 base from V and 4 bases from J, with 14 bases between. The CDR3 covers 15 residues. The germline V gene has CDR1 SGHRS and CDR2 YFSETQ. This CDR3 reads CASSLPGMDGYGYTF. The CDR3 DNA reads TGCGCCAGCAGCTTGCCAGGGATGGATGGCTATGGCTACACCTTC. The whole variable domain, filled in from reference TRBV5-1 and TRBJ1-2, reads KAGVTQTPRYLIKTRGQQVTLSCSPISGHRSVSWYQQTPGQGLQFLFEYFSETQRNKGNFPGRFSGRQFSNSRSEMNVSTLELGDSALYLCASSLPGMDGYGYTFGSGTRLTVV.

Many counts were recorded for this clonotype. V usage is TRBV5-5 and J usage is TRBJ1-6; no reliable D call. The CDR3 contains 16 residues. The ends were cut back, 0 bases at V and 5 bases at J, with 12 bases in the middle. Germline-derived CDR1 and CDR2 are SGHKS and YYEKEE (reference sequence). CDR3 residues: CASSLAMGSNNSPLHF. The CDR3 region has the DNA TGTGCCAGCAGCTTGGCCATGGGGTCAAATAATTCACCCCTCCACTTT.

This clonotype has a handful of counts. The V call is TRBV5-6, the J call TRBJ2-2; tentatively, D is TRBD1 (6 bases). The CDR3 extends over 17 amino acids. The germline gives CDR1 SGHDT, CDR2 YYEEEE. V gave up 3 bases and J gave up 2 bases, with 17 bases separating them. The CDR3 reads CASSSAMRGRNTGELFF. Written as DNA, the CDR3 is TGTGCCAGCAGCTCGGCCATGAGGGGGAGAAACACCGGGGAGCTGTTTTTT. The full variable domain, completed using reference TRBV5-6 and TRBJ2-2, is DAGVTQSPTHLIKTRGQQVTLRCSPKSGHDTVSWYQQALGQGPQFIFQYYEEEERQRGNFPDRFSGHQFPNYSSELNVNALLLGDSALYLCASSSAMRGRNTGELFFGEGSRLTVL.

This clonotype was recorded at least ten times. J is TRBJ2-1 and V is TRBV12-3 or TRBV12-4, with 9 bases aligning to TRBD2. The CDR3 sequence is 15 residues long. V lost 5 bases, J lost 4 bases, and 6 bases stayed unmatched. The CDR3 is CASSLSGRLYNEQFF. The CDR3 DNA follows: TGTGCCAGCAGTCTTAGCGGGAGACTATACAATGAGCAGTTCTTC.

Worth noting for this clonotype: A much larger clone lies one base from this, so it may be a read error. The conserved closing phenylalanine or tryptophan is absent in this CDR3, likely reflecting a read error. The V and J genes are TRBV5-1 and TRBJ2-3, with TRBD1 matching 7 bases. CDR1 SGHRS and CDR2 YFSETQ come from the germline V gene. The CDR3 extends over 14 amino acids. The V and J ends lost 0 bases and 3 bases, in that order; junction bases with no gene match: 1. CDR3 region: CASSLAQGTDTQYS. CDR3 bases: TGCGCCAGCAGCTTGGCACAGGGGACAGATACGCAGTATTCT.

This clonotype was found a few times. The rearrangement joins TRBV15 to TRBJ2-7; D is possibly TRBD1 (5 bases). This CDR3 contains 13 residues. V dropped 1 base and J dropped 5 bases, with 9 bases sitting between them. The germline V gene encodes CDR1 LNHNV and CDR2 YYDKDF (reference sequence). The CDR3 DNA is TGTGCCACCAGCAGAGTGGTAGGGGACGAGCAGTACTTC. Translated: CATSRVVGDEQYF.

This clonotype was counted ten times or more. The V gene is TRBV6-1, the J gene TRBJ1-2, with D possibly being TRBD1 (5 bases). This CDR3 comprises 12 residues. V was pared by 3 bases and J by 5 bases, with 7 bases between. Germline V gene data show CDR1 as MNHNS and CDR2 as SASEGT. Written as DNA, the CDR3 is TGTGCCAGCAGTGACGGGACGTATGGCTACACCTTC. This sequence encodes CASSDGTYGYTF.

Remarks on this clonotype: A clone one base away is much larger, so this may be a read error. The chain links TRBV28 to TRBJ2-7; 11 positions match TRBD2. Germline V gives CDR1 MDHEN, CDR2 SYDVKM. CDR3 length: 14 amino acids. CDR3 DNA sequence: TGTGCCAGCAGTACTAGCGGGAGTTGGGCCGAGCAGCACTTC. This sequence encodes CASSTSGSWAEQHF.

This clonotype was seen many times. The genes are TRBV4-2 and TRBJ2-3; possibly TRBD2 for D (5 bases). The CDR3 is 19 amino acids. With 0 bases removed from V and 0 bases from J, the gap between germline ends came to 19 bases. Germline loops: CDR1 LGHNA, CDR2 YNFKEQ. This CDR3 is CASSQDRGTESSSTDTQYF. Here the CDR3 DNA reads TGTGCCAGCAGCCAAGATCGGGGAACGGAGTCTTCTAGCACAGATACGCAGTATTTT.

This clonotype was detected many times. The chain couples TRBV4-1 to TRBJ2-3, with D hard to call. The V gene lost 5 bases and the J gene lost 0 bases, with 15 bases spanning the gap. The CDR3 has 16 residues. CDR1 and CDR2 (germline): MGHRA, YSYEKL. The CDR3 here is CASSDPRKGSTDTQYF. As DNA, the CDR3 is TGCGCCAGCAGCGACCCTAGAAAGGGTAGCACAGATACGCAGTATTTT.

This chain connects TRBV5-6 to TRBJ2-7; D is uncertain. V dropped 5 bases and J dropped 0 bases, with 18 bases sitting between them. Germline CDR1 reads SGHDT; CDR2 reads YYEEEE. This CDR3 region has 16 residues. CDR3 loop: CASSRAGLLNSYEQYF. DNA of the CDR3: TGTGCCAGCAGTCGGGCTGGGTTGTTGAACTCCTACGAGCAGTACTTC.

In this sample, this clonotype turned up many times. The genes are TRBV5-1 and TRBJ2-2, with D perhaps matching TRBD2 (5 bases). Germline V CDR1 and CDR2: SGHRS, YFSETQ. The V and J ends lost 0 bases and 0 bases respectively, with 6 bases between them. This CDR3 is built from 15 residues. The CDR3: CASSLVGTNTGELFF. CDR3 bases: TGCGCCAGCAGCTTGGTCGGGACGAACACCGGGGAGCTGTTTTTT.

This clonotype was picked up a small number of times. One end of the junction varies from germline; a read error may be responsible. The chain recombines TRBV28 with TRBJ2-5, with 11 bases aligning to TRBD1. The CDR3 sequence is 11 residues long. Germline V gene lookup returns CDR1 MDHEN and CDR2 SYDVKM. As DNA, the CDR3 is TGTGCCAGCAGTTCGGGACAGGGGGGGATGTTC. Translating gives CASSSGQGGMF.

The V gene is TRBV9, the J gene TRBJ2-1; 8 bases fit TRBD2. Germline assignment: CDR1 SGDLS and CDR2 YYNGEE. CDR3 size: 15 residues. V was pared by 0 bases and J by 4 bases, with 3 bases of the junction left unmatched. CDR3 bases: TGTGCCAGCAGCGTAGCTGCGGGGGGATACAATGAGCAGTTCTTC. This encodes CASSVAAGGYNEQFF.

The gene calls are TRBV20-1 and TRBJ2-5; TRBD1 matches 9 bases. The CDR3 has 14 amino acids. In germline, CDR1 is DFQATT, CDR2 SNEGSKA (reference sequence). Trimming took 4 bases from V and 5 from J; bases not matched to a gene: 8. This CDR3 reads CSATNRGLWETQYF. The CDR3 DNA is TGCAGTGCTACAAACAGGGGGCTCTGGGAGACCCAGTACTTC.

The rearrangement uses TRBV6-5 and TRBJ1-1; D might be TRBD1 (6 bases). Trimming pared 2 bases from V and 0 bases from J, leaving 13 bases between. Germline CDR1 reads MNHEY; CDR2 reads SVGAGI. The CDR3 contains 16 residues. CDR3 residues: CASSYVPGQLNTEAFF. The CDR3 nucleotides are TGTGCCAGCAGTTACGTTCCCGGACAGTTGAACACTGAAGCTTTCTTT.

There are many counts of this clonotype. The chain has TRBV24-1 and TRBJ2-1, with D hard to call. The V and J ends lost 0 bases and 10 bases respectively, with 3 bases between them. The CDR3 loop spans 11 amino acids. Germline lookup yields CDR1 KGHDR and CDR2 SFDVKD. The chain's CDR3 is CATSDLWEQFF. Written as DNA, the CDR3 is TGTGCCACCAGTGATTTGTGGGAGCAGTTCTTC.

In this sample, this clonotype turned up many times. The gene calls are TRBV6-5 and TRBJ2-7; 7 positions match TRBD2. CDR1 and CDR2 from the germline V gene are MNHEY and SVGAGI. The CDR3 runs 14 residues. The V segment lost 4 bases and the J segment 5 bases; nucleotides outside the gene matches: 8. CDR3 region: CASSFGGSIDEQYF. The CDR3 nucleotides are TGTGCCAGCAGTTTCGGCGGGAGTATCGACGAGCAGTACTTC.